This T cell receptor (beta chain) derives from a study of cytomegalovirus exposure and HLA in healthy donors. Profiled with immunoSEQ multiplex PCR; TCRdb holds only in-frame clones, not every one. The sample contains 150,000 to 200,000 clones, around four fifths of which appear only once. Sequencing used PBMCs. The clonotype originates from a man under 40 in good health and CMV-seropositive.

DNA for the CDR3: TGTGCCAGCAGCGGCAGGACCGACCCAGGGGTTACGCAGTATTTT. Translated, it gives CASSGRTDPGVTQYF. This rearrangement joins TRBV9 to TRBJ2-3; weak D call: TRBD1 (6 bases). V lost 3 bases and J 8 bases, leaving 19 bases between the germline ends. Germline values: CDR1 SGDLS, CDR2 YYNGEE. The CDR3 sequence is 15 residues long.